This T cell receptor (beta chain) was observed in a study of breast tumors, draining lymph nodes, adjacent tissues. TCRdb itself ran the multiplex PCR reads through MiXCR, one entry per CDR3 protein. The repertoire holds under 300,000 distinct CDR3 sequences, with 34% as singletons. Samples came from axillary lymph nodes draining the breast cancer. In germline, CDR1 is DFQATT, CDR2 SNEGSKA (reference sequence). The CDR3 runs to 15 residues. V dropped 6 bases and J dropped 2 bases, with 16 bases sitting between them. Only one count was recorded for this clonotype. The chain recombines TRBV20-1 with TRBJ1-4; a possible D gene is TRBD1 (5 bases). The sample comprised axillary lymph node tissue. The TCR originated in a female donor with breast cancer. Some clones in this sample may be carry-over from other donors' samples. CDR3 in DNA: TGCAGTGCCAGACGTGCGGGGCGTACTAATGAAAAACTGTTTTTT. Residues: CSARRAGRTNEKLFF.